This T cell receptor beta chain was retrieved from a study of blood T cell repertoires in COVID-19 (TCRdb year 2020). A note on the overall study: Samples from collaborators originated in the United States, Italy and Spain and spanned both the acute and convalescent phases of COVID-19. Samples came from the ongoing ImmuneRACE study (first 160 participants) plus 1,254 subjects from 6 global collaborators. Where available, HLA class I and class II types were taken from metadata supplied by the sample provider and were not determined by assay-based typing. Sample metadata almost always included a de-identified subject ID, COVID-19 status, age in years and sex. The repertoires were released in a freely available public database intended as a resource for research on the immune response to SARS-CoV-2. Subjects who had been exposed to COVID-19, were actively infected with it, or had recovered from it provided the deeply sampled blood TCRbeta repertoires that made up the dataset. The material from the prospective study consisted of cDNA or gDNA derived from T cells, B-cell-depleted T cells, or PBMCs. What the study reported, not specific to this receptor: The quantity of clinical and demographic metadata differed by source and by participant and was supplied without curation.

Turning to this clone: No antigen is known for it. Base qualities are not recorded, but no much larger clone differs from it by a single base.

TCRbeta CDR3 regions were amplified from genomic DNA by means of the immunoSEQ Assay, a bias-controlled multiplex PCR. Under the source paper's analysis protocol: Within the assay, amplification of reference gene primers was used to estimate how many nucleated cells each sample contained. Sequence reads were collapsed and filtered to measure the absolute abundance of every unique TCRbeta CDR3 rearrangement. For each sample, productive Simpson clonality was calculated as the square root of Simpson's diversity index across productive rearrangements. The table was pulled from immuneACCESS by TCRdb, which kept in-frame rearrangements only. Such tables lose some clones; where checked, under half of the loss comes from unresolved V genes, and the rest has no known cause. V, J and clone size are taken as reported in that table, and D and trimming were inferred from the DNA itself. The sample contains about 270,000 clones, approximately 90% of them found a single time. The top ten constitute approximately 4% of the sample.

Participants in the prospective study were enrolled through a virtual design, were aged roughly 18 to 95 years, and lived in 24 United States geographic areas. In the prospective study, participants were assigned to cohorts based on the clinical history participants reported in a screening survey and a study questionnaire. In the prospective study, whole blood, serum and a nasopharyngeal or oropharyngeal swab were collected from each participant by mobile phlebotomists. Prospective study participants could optionally give additional blood draws and questionnaires over an approximately two-month period. Before DNA extraction, blood samples from the prospective study were shipped at room temperature or frozen. From the cysteine through the phenylalanine, the CDR3 covers 14 amino acids. This entry keeps only the CDR3 DNA: 42 bases, framed from base 1. Relative to germline, V is missing 2 bases and J is missing 5 bases, with 4 bases of the junction outside any gene match. Per the germline V gene, MGHRA is the CDR1 and YSYEKL is the CDR2.

The sequencing input was PBMCs or T cells enriched from blood (not recorded which). The sequence joins TRBV4-1 to TRBJ1-1; TRBD1 matches 8 bases in the middle. This receptor was taken from a woman aged 25 to 45 with acute COVID-19. CDR3 region: CASSQRQGLTEAFF. The nucleotide sequence reads as follows: TGCGCCAGCAGCCAAAGACAGGGGTTGACTGAAGCTTTCTTT.